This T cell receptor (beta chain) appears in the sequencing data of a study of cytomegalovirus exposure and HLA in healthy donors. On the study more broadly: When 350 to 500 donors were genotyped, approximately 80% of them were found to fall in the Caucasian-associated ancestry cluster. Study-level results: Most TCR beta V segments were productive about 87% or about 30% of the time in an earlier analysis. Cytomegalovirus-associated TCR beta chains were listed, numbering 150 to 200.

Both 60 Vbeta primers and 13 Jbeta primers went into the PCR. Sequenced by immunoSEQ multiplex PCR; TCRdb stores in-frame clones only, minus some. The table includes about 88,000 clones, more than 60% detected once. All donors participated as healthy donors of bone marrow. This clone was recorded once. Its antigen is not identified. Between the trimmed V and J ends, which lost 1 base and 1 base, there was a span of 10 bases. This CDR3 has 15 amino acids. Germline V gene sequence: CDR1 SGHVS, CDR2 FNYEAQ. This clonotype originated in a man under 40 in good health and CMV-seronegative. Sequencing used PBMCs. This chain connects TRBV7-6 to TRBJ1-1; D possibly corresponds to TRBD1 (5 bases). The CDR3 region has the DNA TGTGCCAGCAGCTTAGGTGGGGGGGGGAACACTGAAGCTTTCTTT. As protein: CASSLGGGGNTEAFF.